These 5 T cell receptor beta chains came from one sample sequenced in a study of shared clonotypes between healthy human individuals. Only in-frame clones appear in the TCRdb table, and some are missing; sequencing was by immunoSEQ multiplex PCR. The profile shows about 2.4 million clones, over 85% of them singletons. Sequencing was carried out using naive CD4+ T cells from PBMCs. The sample's subset: CD45RA+ positively selected. The receptors here all came from a man aged 18 to 30 in good health. Some clones in this sample may be carry-over from other donors' samples.

Concerning this clone itself: The same CDR3 arises from other DNA sequences in this sample as well. The chain employs TRBV5-1 and TRBJ2-2, with 9 bases matching TRBD2. Germline assignment: CDR1 SGHRS and CDR2 YFSETQ. After removal of 2 bases from V and 5 bases from J, the junction contained 4 bases not matched to a gene. The length of the CDR3 is 15 residues. Written as DNA, the CDR3 is TGCGCCAGCAGCTTCACTAGCGGGCATACCGGGGAGCTGTTTTTT. It specifies CASSFTSGHTGELFF.

As regards this clone: The same CDR3 arises from other DNA sequences in this sample as well. This sequence joins TRBV5-1 and TRBJ1-2; D call uncertain. The V gene's germline CDR1 is SGHRS and CDR2 YFSETQ. With 0 bases removed from V and 7 bases from J, the gap between germline ends came to 10 bases. The CDR3 contains 13 residues. CDR3 in DNA: TGCGCCAGCAGCTTGGAGGGTGGTGGTGGCTACACCTTC. This codes for CASSLEGGGGYTF.

The chain employs TRBV29-1 and TRBJ2-7, with a tentative D call TRBD1 (5 bases). Trimming took off 4 bases at V and 2 bases at J, with 12 bases between the two ends. The V gene's germline CDR1 is SQVTM and CDR2 ANQGSEA. The CDR3 spans 13 residues. The CDR3 bases are TGCAGCGTTGTGAGTGAGACAGCCTACGAGCAGTACTTC. It translates to CSVVSETAYEQYF.

This clone has a single count. CDR3 bases: TGCGCCAGCAGTGAGTCGGGACTAGCGGGAGGGAGGCAGTTCTTC. Translated, it gives CASSESGLAGGRQFF. The chain is built from TRBV10-1 and TRBJ2-1, with TRBD2 matching 16 bases. Per germline, CDR1 WNHNN and CDR2 SYGVQD (reference sequence). V was clipped by 0 bases and J by 12 bases; unmatched bases: 2. This CDR3 has 15 amino acids.

The J gene is TRBJ1-2, the V gene TRBV27; a possible D gene is TRBD1 (5 bases). CDR3 length equals 14 residues. Germline CDR1 and CDR2: MNHEY and SMNVEV (reference sequence). With 5 bases removed from V and 0 bases from J, the gap between germline ends came to 10 bases. The CDR3 coding sequence is TGTGCCAGCAGTAACCTGGGGCCTAACTATGGCTACACCTTC. Protein: CASSNLGPNYGYTF.